These T cell receptor beta chains were read from a single sample in a study of blood T cells in healthy people across ages. TCRdb reprocessed the 5' RACE reads with MiXCR, giving one entry per CDR3 protein. This table has over 700,000 distinct CDR3 sequences, roughly 50% appearing once. Sequencing was performed on blood. The receptors were gathered from an elderly man in good health. The CDR3 runs from the conserved cysteine through the conserved F or W. The D gene is left open where the match is weak. Size is omitted from some rows. Given values are once, few, many or a class for expanded clones.

j_call	clone_size	d_call	v_call	cdr3_aa	cdr3_nt
TRBJ2-7	few	NA	TRBV4-2	CASSPVAGGAGSYEQYF	TGTGCCAGCAGCCCCGTCGCCGGGGGAGCCGGCTCCTACGAGCAGTACTTC
TRBJ2-5	NA	NA	TRBV6-5	CASSRTASQGTQYF	TGTGCCAGCAGCAGGACTGCTTCCCAGGGGACCCAGTACTTC
TRBJ1-1	NA	NA	TRBV7-2	CASSAGPMNTEAFF	TGTGCCAGCAGCGCAGGACCTATGAACACTGAAGCTTTCTTT
TRBJ1-5	NA	NA	TRBV10-3	CAISEGQQPQHF	TGTGCCATCAGTGAGGGACAGCAGCCCCAGCATTTT
TRBJ2-4	few	NA	TRBV4-1	CASSGPERRGNIQYF	TGCGCCAGCAGCGGACCCGAGCGTCGAGGAAACATTCAGTACTTC
TRBJ1-3	NA	TRBD1	TRBV6-6	CASSYGDSSGNTIYF	TGTGCCAGCAGTTACGGGGACAGCTCTGGAAACACCATATATTTT
TRBJ2-7	NA	NA	TRBV24-1	CATSDLGSGFGDYEQYF	TGTGCCACCAGTGATTTAGGTTCAGGGTTTGGAGACTACGAGCAGTACTTC
TRBJ2-3	NA	NA	TRBV7-9	CASRWTSSSTDTQYF	TGTGCCAGCAGGTGGACGTCCTCTAGCACAGATACGCAGTATTTT
TRBJ1-1	few	TRBD1	TRBV6-6	CASSPGQTINTEAFF	TGTGCCAGCAGTCCGGGACAGACCATAAACACTGAAGCTTTCTTT
TRBJ2-7	NA	TRBD1	TRBV25-1	CASSDPGQIYEQYF	TGTGCCAGCAGTGATCCGGGACAGATCTACGAGCAGTACTTC
TRBJ2-1	NA	NA	TRBV11-2	CASSPWSNSGPYNEQFF	TGTGCCAGCAGCCCTTGGTCCAATTCGGGACCCTACAATGAGCAGTTCTTC
TRBJ1-1	NA	NA	TRBV2	CASSNRESTEAFF	TGTGCCAGCAGTAACAGGGAGAGCACTGAAGCTTTCTTT
TRBJ2-4	NA	TRBD2	TRBV5-1	CASSLSDRTSGSKNIQYF	TGCGCCAGCAGCTTGTCCGACAGGACTAGCGGTTCCAAAAACATTCAGTACTTC
TRBJ1-6	few	TRBD1	TRBV6-1	CASSTPKPGGEKGVGNSPLHF	TGTGCCAGCAGTACACCGAAACCAGGGGGCGAAAAGGGTGTCGGAAATTCACCCCTCCACTTT
TRBJ2-7	NA	NA	TRBV7-2	CASSLVYRDEQYF	TGTGCCAGCAGCTTAGTTTACAGGGACGAGCAGTACTTC
TRBJ2-7	many	TRBD2	TRBV5-1	CASSLASGSSYEQYF	TGCGCCAGCAGCTTGGCTAGCGGGAGCTCCTACGAGCAGTACTTC
TRBJ2-7	NA	NA	TRBV20-1	CSARAAAFSYEQYF	TGCAGTGCTAGAGCGGCAGCCTTCTCCTACGAGCAGTACTTC
TRBJ2-7	NA	NA	TRBV28	CASSPHRRGPYEQYF	TGTGCCAGCAGTCCGCACAGGAGGGGACCCTACGAGCAGTACTTC